This is a list of T cell receptor beta chains from one sample in a study of T cell changes during pregnancy in multiple sclerosis. The data were produced by immunoSEQ multiplex PCR, yet TCRdb's version contains in-frame clones alone and is incomplete. The sample has more than 80,000 clones; roughly 90% are singletons. The sequences come from peripheral blood, collected after pregnancy. The receptors derive from a female donor with multiple sclerosis, enrolled in a pregnancy study. Each CDR3 is given with its conserved first and last residue. A D gene is named only where the DNA matches it firmly. Clone size appears in some rows only: once, few, many, or a class for an expanded clone.

J,size,D,V,DNA,CDR3
TRBJ2-1,-,TRBD2,TRBV7-9,TGTGCCAGCAGCCAAACCCCTAGCGGGAGCGAATTCTTC,CASSQTPSGSEFF
TRBJ1-1,-,TRBD1,TRBV6-1,TGTGCCAGCAGTACGGACAGGGACACTGAAGCTTTCTTT,CASSTDRDTEAFF
TRBJ1-2,-,TRBD1,TRBV27,TGTGCCAGCTCGATGCGGACAGGGCCCTACTATGGCTACACCTTC,CASSMRTGPYYGYTF
TRBJ2-3,-,TRBD2,TRBV10-3,TGTGCCATCAGCTCCGTACTGACTAGCGGGGTCCCAGATACGCAGTATTTT,CAISSVLTSGVPDTQYF
TRBJ2-3,-,TRBD1,TRBV7-3,TGTGCCAGCAGCCCCGACAGGGGTGGTAATACGCAGTATTTT,CASSPDRGGNTQYF
TRBJ2-7,-,TRBD1,TRBV5-4,TGTGCCAGCAGCGCCGATTTACCGGGACAGGGGACTATCTACGAGCAGTACTTC,CASSADLPGQGTIYEQYF
TRBJ2-5,-,TRBD2,TRBV4-1,TGCGCCAGCAGCCTAGGACTAGCGGGACGGGAGACCCAGTACTTC,CASSLGLAGRETQYF
TRBJ1-1,-,-,TRBV28,TGTGCCAGCACCGAAGGGGTTGTGAACACTGAAGCTTTCTTT,CASTEGVVNTEAFF
TRBJ2-1,-,-,TRBV7-2,TGTGCCAGCAGCTTAGACGCGGCAGGGGGGTACAATGAGCAGTTCTTC,CASSLDAAGGYNEQFF
TRBJ1-1,-,TRBD1,TRBV6-5,TGTGCCAAGACAGGGTTGACGTTGTACACTGAAGCTTTCTTT,CAKTGLTLYTEAFF
TRBJ1-6,-,-,TRBV2,TGTGCCAGCAACCTAGGTGAGGGCGGCTATAATTCACCCCTCCACTTT,CASNLGEGGYNSPLHF
TRBJ1-5,-,-,TRBV2,TGTGCCAGCAGTGAAAGGACAACTAGCAATCAGCCCCAGCATTTT,CASSERTTSNQPQHF
TRBJ2-4,-,-,TRBV30,TGTGCCTGGGCCACGGACAGTACAAACATTCAGTACTTC,CAWATDSTNIQYF
TRBJ2-6,-,TRBD1,TRBV5-4,TGTGCCAGCAGCTTGGAACAGGGGGCTGGGGCCAACGTCCTGACTTTC,CASSLEQGAGANVLTF
TRBJ2-5,-,TRBD2,TRBV30,TGTGCCTGGAGCCGGGGACTAGCGGTTGAAGAGACCCAGTACTTC,CAWSRGLAVEETQYF
TRBJ1-5,-,-,TRBV7-2,TGTGCCAGCAGCTTAGCGGGGGGGGGTCAGCCCCAGCATTTT,CASSLAGGGQPQHF
TRBJ1-6,-,TRBD1,TRBV6-6,TGTGCCAGCAGACAGGGGGGATTAAATTCACCCCTCCACTTT,CASRQGGLNSPLHF
TRBJ1-2,once,-,TRBV4-2,TGTGCCAGCAGCCTTCGGACGGGAACCCAAACCTATGGCTACACCTTC,CASSLRTGTQTYGYTF
TRBJ1-4,-,TRBD1,TRBV5-1,TGCGCCAGCAGCAACGGACAGGGGCCGGAAAAACTGTTTTTT,CASSNGQGPEKLFF
TRBJ1-4,few,-,TRBV14,TGTGCCAGCAGCCTCACGGGTGAAAAACTGTTTTTT,CASSLTGEKLFF
TRBJ2-7,-,-,TRBV18,TGTGCCAGCTCATCAACCGGCTACGAGCAGTACTTC,CASSSTGYEQYF
TRBJ1-1,few,-,TRBV29-1,TGCAGCGTCAAAAATACAGGGAGACCTGAAGCTTTCTTT,CSVKNTGRPEAFF
TRBJ2-1,-,TRBD2,TRBV30,TGTGCCTGGAGCACCGGGACTAGTTCCTACAATGAGCAGTTCTTC,CAWSTGTSSYNEQFF
TRBJ1-4,-,-,TRBV7-9,TGTGCCAGCAGCTTAAAGGGGGGGCTCGAAAAACTGTTTTTT,CASSLKGGLEKLFF
TRBJ1-4,-,TRBD1,TRBV7-9,TGTGCCAGCAGCTATTCGGGACAGATTAATGAAAAACTGTTTTTT,CASSYSGQINEKLFF
TRBJ1-1,-,-,TRBV27,TGTGCCAGCAGTTTAGGGTGGGGCTTGGCAGAAGCTTTCTTT,CASSLGWGLAEAFF
TRBJ2-7,-,-,TRBV7-9,TGTGCCAGCGCGTCTCCTTTCTCCTACGAGCAGTACTTC,CASASPFSYEQYF
TRBJ2-5,-,-,TRBV9,TGTGCCAGCAGCGCCGGGACACCACAAGAGACCCAGTACTTC,CASSAGTPQETQYF
TRBJ2-3,-,-,TRBV19,TGTGCCAGTAGTATGGCCCCGCTCACAGGCCTCGGCACAGATACGCAGTATTTT,CASSMAPLTGLGTDTQYF
TRBJ1-6,-,-,TRBV11-3,TGTGCCAGCAGCGCGACAACCAATTCACCCCTCCACTTT,CASSATTNSPLHF
TRBJ2-7,-,TRBD2,TRBV6-5,TGTGCCAGCAGTTACCGACTAGCGGGAGGGTACGAGCAGTACTTC,CASSYRLAGGYEQYF
TRBJ1-1,-,TRBD1,TRBV9,TGTGCCAGCAGCGCGGGACAGCAGAACACTGAAGCTTTCTTT,CASSAGQQNTEAFF
TRBJ2-1,-,TRBD2,TRBV5-6,TGTGCCAGCAGCGAACTAGCGGGAGTGAACTACAATGAGCAGTTCTTC,CASSELAGVNYNEQFF
TRBJ2-3,-,TRBD2,TRBV2,TGTGCCAGCAGTGAAGAGGACGGACTACTAGCGGGAGATACAGATACGCAGTATTTT,CASSEEDGLLAGDTDTQYF
TRBJ1-2,-,TRBD1,TRBV18,TGTGCCAGCTCACCGACAGGGGAAGGCTATGGCTACACCTTC,CASSPTGEGYGYTF
TRBJ1-2,-,TRBD1,TRBV18,TGTGCCAGCTCACCCGGGACAGGAGGTGATGGGGGCTATGGCTACACCTTC,CASSPGTGGDGGYGYTF
TRBJ2-3,-,-,TRBV9,TGTGCCAGCAGCGTAGAAAAGAGGGCCCCACAGTATTTT,CASSVEKRAPQYF
TRBJ2-1,-,TRBD1,TRBV7-8,TGTGCCAGCAGCTTCTCGGACAGGGTTGGGAATGAGCAGTTCTTC,CASSFSDRVGNEQFF
TRBJ1-2,-,-,TRBV27,TGTGCCAGCAGTTTATCGGGGCAGGGCTATGGCTACACCTTC,CASSLSGQGYGYTF
TRBJ2-7,-,TRBD1,TRBV30,TGTGCCTGGGCCGGGACAGCGCTACCGCTAACCTACGAGCAGTACTTC,CAWAGTALPLTYEQYF
TRBJ1-1,-,TRBD1,TRBV5-1,TGCGCCAGCAGCCAAGGGACAGCCCTAATCGGCACTGAAGCTTTCTTT,CASSQGTALIGTEAFF
TRBJ2-7,-,TRBD1,TRBV5-1,TGCGCCAGCAGCCCTTTCCCCGGGACAGGGATATACGAGCAGTACTTC,CASSPFPGTGIYEQYF
TRBJ1-2,-,-,TRBV7-2,TGTGCCAGCAGTCGTCCGGGGTCGAACTATGGCTACACCTTC,CASSRPGSNYGYTF
TRBJ2-7,-,-,TRBV5-6,TGTGCCAGCAGCTTGGGTTCTCGGGAGCAGTACTTC,CASSLGSREQYF
TRBJ1-1,-,-,TRBV5-1,TGCGCCAGCAGCTCTGAATTACAGGTTCTGAACACTGAAGCTTTCTTT,CASSSELQVLNTEAFF
TRBJ2-7,-,-,TRBV28,TGTGCCAGCAGTTTCAGGGCGGGAAGAAGCTCCTACGAGCAGTACTTC,CASSFRAGRSSYEQYF
TRBJ2-7,once,TRBD2,TRBV6-6,TGTGCCAGCAGTTGGACTAGCGGGAGCTCCTACGAGCAGTACTTC,CASSWTSGSSYEQYF
TRBJ1-5,-,-,TRBV19,TGTGCCAGTCGGCAGGCCAGCAATCAGCCCCAGCATTTT,CASRQASNQPQHF